There are a few counts of the clone carrying this T cell receptor (beta chain). The CDR3 is made up of 13 amino acids. J gave up 10 bases and V 6 bases, and 10 bases lay outside the gene matches. Repertoires were generated with immunoSEQ multiplex PCR, while TCRdb's copy carries only in-frame clones and drops some. The table records around 140,000 clones, about 76% of them present only once. The entry originates in a study of blood T cell repertoires in COVID-19. Across the study: The study drew acute and convalescent COVID-19 samples from the United States, Italy and Spain. Sources were T cells, B-cell-depleted T cells, or PBMCs; the material itself was cDNA or gDNA.

Sample: peripheral blood. This clonotype was sampled from a woman aged 55 to 70 with active or convalescent COVID-19. This chain uses TRBV12-3 or TRBV12-4 with TRBJ1-1; 8 bases align to TRBD1. The CDR3 DNA reads as TGTGCCAGCAGACCCCACGGGCAGGGGGCAGCTTTCTTT. This translates into CASRPHGQGAAFF.